The clone carrying this T cell receptor (beta chain) occurred many times. The target antigen is unknown. This CDR3 has 15 residues. The V end lost 0 bases, the J end lost 3 bases, and 12 bases lay between the germline ends. CDR1 and CDR2 (germline): DFQATT, SNEGSKA (reference sequence). This record comes from a study of T cell repertoires in cytomegalovirus infection. Whole-study results and caveats: HLA-C-restricted CMV clonotypes gave the most frequent clonotype in two of eight donors.

Each CDR3 protein gets one entry after TCRdb re-called the reads with MiXCR. The table includes some 280,000 distinct CDR3 sequences, 12% to 15% detected once. The receptor was isolated from a human donor in good health (CMV status not recorded). Some clones in this sample may be carry-over from other donors' samples. The chain has TRBV20-1 and TRBJ2-1; D is possibly TRBD1 (6 bases). The sequencing input was PBMCs. In DNA, the CDR3 is TGCAGTGCTAGAGATAGGGACAATATCTACAATGAGCAGTTCTTC. It codes for CSARDRDNIYNEQFF.